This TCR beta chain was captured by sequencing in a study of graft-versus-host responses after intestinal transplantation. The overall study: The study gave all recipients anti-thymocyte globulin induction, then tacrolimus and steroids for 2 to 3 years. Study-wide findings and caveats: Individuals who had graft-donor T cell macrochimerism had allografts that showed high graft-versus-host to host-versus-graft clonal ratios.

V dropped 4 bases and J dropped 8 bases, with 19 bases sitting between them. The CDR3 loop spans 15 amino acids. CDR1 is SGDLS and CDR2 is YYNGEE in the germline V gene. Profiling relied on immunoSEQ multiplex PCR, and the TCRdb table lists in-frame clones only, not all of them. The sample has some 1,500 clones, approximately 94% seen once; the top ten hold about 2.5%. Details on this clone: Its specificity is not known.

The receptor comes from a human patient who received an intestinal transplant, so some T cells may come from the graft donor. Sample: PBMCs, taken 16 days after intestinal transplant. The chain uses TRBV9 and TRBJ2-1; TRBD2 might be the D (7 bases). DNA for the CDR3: TGTGCCAGCAGCTCCCACGGGGGGCCACAAGATGAGCAGTTCTTC. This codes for CASSSHGGPQDEQFF.